These 11 T cell receptor beta chains were sequenced from one sample in a study of Graves' ophthalmopathy and Graves' hyperthyroidism. As the template, RNA transcripts were used to amplify TCR beta CDR3 regions. Second-round multiplex PCR came after a first-round RT-PCR that employed HTBI primers. TCRdb independently ran MiXCR on the multiplex PCR reads; one entry per CDR3 protein. The sample contains some 350,000 distinct CDR3 sequences, 17% of which appear only once. Sequenced input: peripheral blood. These receptors originate from an adult woman with stable Graves' hyperthyroidism.

In this sample, this clonotype turned up many times. J is TRBJ2-6 and V is TRBV5-8; the D gene could be TRBD1 or TRBD2 (5 bases each). The CDR3 has 15 amino acids. Germline lookup yields CDR1 SGHTS and CDR2 YDEGEE. V was pared by 4 bases and J by 7 bases, with 15 bases between. DNA for the CDR3: TGTGCCAGCAGCCCCGGGACCGCTCGAGCCAACGTCCTGACTTTC. It is translated as CASSPGTARANVLTF.

The table lists this clonotype with many counts. The V call is TRBV28, the J call TRBJ2-6; D might be TRBD2 (7 bases). This CDR3 comprises 20 residues. Looked up from germline, CDR1 is MDHEN and CDR2 is SYDVKM. V lost 3 bases to trimming and J lost 2 bases, with 23 bases between them. The CDR3 DNA sequence: TGTGCCAGCAGTTTTAACATAGGGGGGGGTTTAGAACCTGGGGCCAACGTCCTGACTTTC. Translated: CASSFNIGGGLEPGANVLTF.

J is TRBJ2-5 and V is TRBV12-5; 12 nucleotides align to TRBD2. This CDR3 is built from 15 residues. Per the germline V gene, CDR1 is LGHNT and CDR2 is FRNRAP. V lost 5 bases and J lost 2; bases outside the gene matches: 3. CDR3: CASGRGLAGQETQYF. CDR3 sequence (DNA): TGTGCTAGTGGTCGAGGACTAGCGGGACAAGAGACCCAGTACTTC. The full variable domain, in which reference TRBV12-5 and TRBJ2-5 provide the parts outside the CDR3, is DARVTQTPRHKVTEMGQEVTMRCQPILGHNTVFWYRQTMMQGLELLAYFRNRAPLDDSGMPKDRFSAEMPDATLATLKIQPSEPRDSAVYFCASGRGLAGQETQYFGPGTRLLVL.

This clonotype came up many times. The chain is built from TRBV4-1 and TRBJ2-5; 8 nucleotides agree with TRBD1. The CDR3 has 15 residues. Losses at the gene ends were 4 bases for V and 4 bases for J; bases not matched to a gene: 8. The germline CDR1 and CDR2 sequences are MGHRA and YSYEKL. The CDR3 nucleotides read TGCGCCAGCAGCCTAATGGGACAGGCCTCAGAGACCCAGTACTTC. This gives the protein CASSLMGQASETQYF.

This clonotype was counted at least ten times. Here the CDR3 DNA reads TGCAGTGCCCGTAGCTCCTACGAGCAGTACTTC. This gives the protein CSARSSYEQYF. V and J are TRBV20-1 and TRBJ2-7, with D unclear. The CDR3 consists of 11 residues. Germline V lookup: CDR1 DFQATT, CDR2 SNEGSKA (reference sequence). The V end lost 6 bases, the J end lost 0 bases, and 6 bases lay between the germline ends.

This clonotype has a handful of counts. The genes are TRBV5-1 and TRBJ2-2; D not certain. Germline V gene lookup returns CDR1 SGHRS and CDR2 YFSETQ. V was cut by 9 bases and J by 6 bases, with 21 bases left in between. The CDR3 totals 15 residues. The CDR3 DNA reads TGCGCCATCAATAAAGGAAAGGCCCGGTCCGGGGAGCTGTTTTTT. Amino acids: CAINKGKARSGELFF.

As to this clonotype: The junction departs from germline at one end; a sequencing error may be responsible. V gene TRBV30 combines with J gene TRBJ2-5; D is uncertain. Germline values: CDR1 GTSNPN, CDR2 SVGIG (reference sequence). This CDR3 contains 12 residues. The CDR3 loop reads CAWGVKLETKYF. CDR3 DNA sequence: TGTGCCTGGGGTGTTAAGTTAGAGACCAAGTACTTC.

There are many counts of this clonotype. This chain links TRBV2 with TRBJ2-5, with a tentative D call TRBD1 (5 bases). Trimming pared 4 bases from V and 5 bases from J, leaving 17 bases between. This CDR3 is 15 amino acids long. CDR1 is SNHLY, CDR2 FYNNEI, per germline. The CDR3 sequence is CASSGPGRVEETQYF. The CDR3 coding sequence is TGTGCCAGCAGTGGTCCAGGCAGGGTGGAGGAGACCCAGTACTTC.

This clonotype was counted many times. The chain carries TRBV13 and TRBJ1-1, with D tentatively TRBD1 (6 bases). V lost 1 base and J lost 1, with 16 bases in between. This CDR3 comprises 17 residues. Per the germline V gene, CDR1 is PRHDT and CDR2 is FYEKMQ (reference sequence). This chain's CDR3 is CASSLARQEGGNTEAFF. The DNA of the CDR3 is TGTGCCAGCAGCTTAGCCCGACAGGAAGGGGGGAACACTGAAGCTTTCTTT.

As for this clonotype: The junction departs from the called germline gene at one end, perhaps through a read error. The J gene is TRBJ1-2, the V gene TRBV7-2; TRBD1 is a possible D gene (5 bases). CDR1 and CDR2 from the germline V gene are SGHTA and FQGNSA. The CDR3 spans 12 residues. The CDR3 DNA sequence: TGTGCCAGCAGCTTACTGAGGGGTGGCTACAGCTTC. Its protein product is CASSLLRGGYSF.

This clonotype was found many times. The chain couples TRBV12-3 or TRBV12-4 to TRBJ1-1; tentative D call: TRBD1 (6 bases). Trimming took 5 bases from V and 6 from J, leaving 13 bases between them. The CDR3 spans 13 residues. CDR3 region: CASSLGGLAEAFF. The CDR3, as DNA: TGTGCCAGCAGTCTCGGGGGGCTAGCTGAAGCTTTCTTT.